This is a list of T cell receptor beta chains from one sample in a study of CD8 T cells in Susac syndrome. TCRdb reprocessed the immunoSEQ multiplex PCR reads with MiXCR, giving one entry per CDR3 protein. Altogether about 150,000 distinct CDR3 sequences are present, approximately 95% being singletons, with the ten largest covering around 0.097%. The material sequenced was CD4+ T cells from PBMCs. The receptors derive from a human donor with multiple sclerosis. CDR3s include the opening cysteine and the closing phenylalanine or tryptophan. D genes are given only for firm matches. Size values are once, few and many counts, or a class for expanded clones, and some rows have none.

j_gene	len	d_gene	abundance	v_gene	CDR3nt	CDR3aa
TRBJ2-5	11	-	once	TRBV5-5	TGTGCCAGCAGCCTGATTGGGACCCAGTACTTC	CASSLIGTQYF
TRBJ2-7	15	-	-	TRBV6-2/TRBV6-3	TGTGCCAGCAGTTACTCCGGGACTGCCTCCTACGAGCAGTACTTC	CASSYSGTASYEQYF
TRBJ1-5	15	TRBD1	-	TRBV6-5	TGTGCCAGCAGCCCCCGAGGGACAGGGCATCAGCCCCAGCATTTT	CASSPRGTGHQPQHF
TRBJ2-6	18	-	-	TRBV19	TGTGCCAGTAGTATTCTACCGGGAAGTAGTTCTGGGGCCAACGTCCTGACTTTC	CASSILPGSSSGANVLTF
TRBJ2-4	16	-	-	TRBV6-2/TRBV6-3	TGTGCCAGCAGCCCCCCCCGGGACCTAGCCAAAAACATTCAGTACTTC	CASSPPRDLAKNIQYF
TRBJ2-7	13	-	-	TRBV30	TGTGCCTGGAGCTTTACAGGGTCCTACGAGCAGTACTTC	CAWSFTGSYEQYF
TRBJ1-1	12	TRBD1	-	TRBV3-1	TGTGCCAGCAGCCCGGACAGGAGCGGAGCTTTCTTT	CASSPDRSGAFF
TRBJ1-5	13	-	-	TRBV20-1	TGCAGTGCTCAAAGCGGGTCATATCAGCCCCAGCATTTT	CSAQSGSYQPQHF
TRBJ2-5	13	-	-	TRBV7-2	TGTGCCAGCAGCTCAGCAGACCGAGGGACCCAGTACTTC	CASSSADRGTQYF
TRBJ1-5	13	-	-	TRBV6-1	TGTGCCAGCGGTGGACAGAACAATCAGCCCCAGCATTTT	CASGGQNNQPQHF
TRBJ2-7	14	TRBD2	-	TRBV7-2	TGTGCCAGCACCCAGTATAGCGGGAGGGTCGAGCAGTACTTC	CASTQYSGRVEQYF
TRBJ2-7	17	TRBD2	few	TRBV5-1	TGCGCCAGCAGCAAGGGACTAGCGGGAGGGAGCTCCTACGAGCAGTACTTC	CASSKGLAGGSSYEQYF
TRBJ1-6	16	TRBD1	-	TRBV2	TGTGCCAGCAGCAATACAGGGGGCAATACAAATTCACCCCTCCACTTT	CASSNTGGNTNSPLHF
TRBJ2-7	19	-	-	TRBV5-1	TGCGCCAGCAGCTCGGTAGGGGGGGCAGACAGGAAGCCTTACTACGAGCAGTACTTC	CASSSVGGADRKPYYEQYF
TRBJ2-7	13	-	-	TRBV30	TGTGCCTGGAACATATACGGGAACTACGAGCAGTACTTC	CAWNIYGNYEQYF
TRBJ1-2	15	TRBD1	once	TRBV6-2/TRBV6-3	TGTGCCAGCAGTTCCACGGACAGGGGGCTAGGTGGCTACACCTTC	CASSSTDRGLGGYTF
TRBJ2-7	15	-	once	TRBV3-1	TGTGCCAGCAGCCAAGTGGCCCTAGGATCCTACGAGCAGTACTTC	CASSQVALGSYEQYF
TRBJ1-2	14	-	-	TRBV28	TGTGCCAGCAGCCCCGTGGGCAAGGGCTATGGCTACACCTTC	CASSPVGKGYGYTF
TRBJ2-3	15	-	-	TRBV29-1	TGCAGCGCCTCTGGGGGGGGCTTATTGAGGCGTACGCAGTATTTT	CSASGGGLLRRTQYF
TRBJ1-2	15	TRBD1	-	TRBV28	TGTGCCAGCACCCCCCGGGACAGGGGCGACTATGGCTACACCTTC	CASTPRDRGDYGYTF
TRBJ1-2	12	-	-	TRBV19	TGTGCCAGTAGTATCTACGGGGACCGGGCGTCCTTC	CASSIYGDRASF
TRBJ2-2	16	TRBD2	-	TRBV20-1	TGCAGTGCTAGGGCTAGCGGGAGGTCCCTCACCGGGGAGCTGTTTTTT	CSARASGRSLTGELFF
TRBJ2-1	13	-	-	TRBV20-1	TGCAGTGTATGGCGGTCGCTGAACAATGAGCAGTTCTTC	CSVWRSLNNEQFF
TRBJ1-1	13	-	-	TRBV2	TGTGCCGGAAGTTCGCTGCAGAACACTGAAGCTTTCTTT	CAGSSLQNTEAFF
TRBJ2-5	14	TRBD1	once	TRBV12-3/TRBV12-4	TGTGCCAGCAGCAAGACAGGGGCCGGGGAGACCCAGTACTTC	CASSKTGAGETQYF
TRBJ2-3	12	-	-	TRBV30	TGTGCCTGGAGTGTACGCGGAGGTACGCAGTATTTT	CAWSVRGGTQYF
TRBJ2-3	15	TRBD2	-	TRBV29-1	TGCAGCGCTACACCTAACCCGGGGGGACCAGATACGCAGTATTTT	CSATPNPGGPDTQYF
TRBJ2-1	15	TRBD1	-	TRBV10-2	TGCGCCAGCAGGGCAGGGACAGACTCCTACAATGAGCAGTTCTTC	CASRAGTDSYNEQFF
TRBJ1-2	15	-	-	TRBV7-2	TGTGCCAGCAGCCCAGGGACCGAAGCTAACTATGGCTACACCTTC	CASSPGTEANYGYTF
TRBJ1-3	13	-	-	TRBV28	TGTGCCAGCACCGACGCCCCCCCGAGCACCATATATTTT	CASTDAPPSTIYF
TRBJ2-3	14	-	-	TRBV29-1	TGCAGCGTTGCCGGGACACCTAGCACAGATACGCAGTATTTT	CSVAGTPSTDTQYF
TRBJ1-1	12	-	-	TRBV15	TGTGCCACCAGCAGAGATAAGGGTGAAGCTTTCTTT	CATSRDKGEAFF
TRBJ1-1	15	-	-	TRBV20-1	TGCAGTGCTAGAGATGGGGCCGAAATGAACACTGAAGCTTTCTTT	CSARDGAEMNTEAFF
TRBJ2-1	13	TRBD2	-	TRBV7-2	TGTGCCAGCAGCACTTCCCTAGCGGGAGCGGAGTTCTTC	CASSTSLAGAEFF
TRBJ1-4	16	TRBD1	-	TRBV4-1	TGCGCCAGCAGCGGACTCGGACAGGGCCCTAATGAAAAACTGTTTTTT	CASSGLGQGPNEKLFF
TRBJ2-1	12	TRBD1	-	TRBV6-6	TGTGCCAGCAGTAGACAGGGAAGGGAGCAGTTCTTC	CASSRQGREQFF
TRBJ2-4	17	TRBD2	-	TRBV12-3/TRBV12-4	TGTGCCAGCAGTCCGGGGACTAGCGGCGAACCTCGATACATTCAGTACTTC	CASSPGTSGEPRYIQYF
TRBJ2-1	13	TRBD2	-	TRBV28	TGTGCCAGCAGTCAAGGACTAGGAGGTGAGCAGTTCTTC	CASSQGLGGEQFF
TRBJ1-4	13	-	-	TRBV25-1	TGTGCCAGCAGAGATCGGGTTTATGAAAAACTGTTTTTT	CASRDRVYEKLFF
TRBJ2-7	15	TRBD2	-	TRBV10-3	TGTGCCATCAGTGAGGAAAGCGGGGGTAGGTACGAGCAGTACTTC	CAISEESGGRYEQYF
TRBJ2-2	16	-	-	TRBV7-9	TGTGCCAGCAGCTTACTCAGGGTAGTTGACACCGGGGAGCTGTTTTTT	CASSLLRVVDTGELFF
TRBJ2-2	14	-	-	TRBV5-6	TGTGCCAGCAGCTTGACAGCTGGAACCGGGGAGCTGTTTTTT	CASSLTAGTGELFF
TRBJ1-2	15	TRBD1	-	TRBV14	TGTGCCAGCAGCCCACGACAGGGGCCTAACTATGGCTACACCTTC	CASSPRQGPNYGYTF
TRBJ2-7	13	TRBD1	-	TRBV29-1	TGCAGCGTGGAGGGGACAGGGGGATACGAGCAGTACTTC	CSVEGTGGYEQYF
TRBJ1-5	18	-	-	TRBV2	TGTGCCAGCAGTAAACAGGGAAGGGGGGGCTATAGCAATCAGCCCCAGCATTTT	CASSKQGRGGYSNQPQHF
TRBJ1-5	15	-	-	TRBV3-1	TGTGCCAGCAGTATTGACAGGAATCGGGGTCAGCCCCAGCATTTT	CASSIDRNRGQPQHF
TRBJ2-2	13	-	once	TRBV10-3	TGTGCCATCAAAGGCGCGAACACCGGGGAGCTGTTTTTT	CAIKGANTGELFF
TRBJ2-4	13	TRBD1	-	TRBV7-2	TGTGCCAGCAGCTACGACAGGGGGAACATTCAGTACTTC	CASSYDRGNIQYF
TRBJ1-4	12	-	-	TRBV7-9	TGTGCCAGCAGCTTAGGGGATGAAAAACTGTTTTTT	CASSLGDEKLFF
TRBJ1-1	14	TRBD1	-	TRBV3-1	TGTGCCAGCAGCCCCCAAGACAGGGACACTGAAGCTTTCTTT	CASSPQDRDTEAFF
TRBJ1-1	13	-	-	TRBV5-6	TGTGCCAGCAGCTTTTTGAGCGTCCCTGAAGCTTTCTTT	CASSFLSVPEAFF
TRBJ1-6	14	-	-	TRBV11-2	TGTGCCAGCAGACCCGACGGGGGAACTTCACCCCTCCACTTT	CASRPDGGTSPLHF
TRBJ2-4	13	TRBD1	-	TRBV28	TGTGCCAGCCGGGACAGGGCCAAAAACATTCAGTACTTC	CASRDRAKNIQYF